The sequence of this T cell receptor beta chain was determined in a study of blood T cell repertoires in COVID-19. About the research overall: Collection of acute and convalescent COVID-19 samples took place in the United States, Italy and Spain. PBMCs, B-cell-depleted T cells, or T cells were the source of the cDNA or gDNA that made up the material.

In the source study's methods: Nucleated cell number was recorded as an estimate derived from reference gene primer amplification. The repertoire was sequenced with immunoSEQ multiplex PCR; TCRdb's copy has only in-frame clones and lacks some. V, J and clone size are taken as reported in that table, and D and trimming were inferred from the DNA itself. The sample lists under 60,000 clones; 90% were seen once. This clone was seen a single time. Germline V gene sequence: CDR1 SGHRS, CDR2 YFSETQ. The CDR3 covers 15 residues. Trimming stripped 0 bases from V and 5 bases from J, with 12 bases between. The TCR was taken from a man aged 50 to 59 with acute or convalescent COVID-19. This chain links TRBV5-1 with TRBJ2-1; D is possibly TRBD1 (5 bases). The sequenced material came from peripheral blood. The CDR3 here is CASSLAGRTDNEQFF. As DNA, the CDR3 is TGCGCCAGCAGCTTGGCAGGGCGTACGGACAATGAGCAGTTCTTC.